The sequence of this T cell receptor (beta chain) was determined in a study of control samples from healthy donors and cancer patients. Looked up from germline, CDR1 is MNHNY and CDR2 is SVGAGI (reference sequence). CDR3 length: 14 residues. V lost 6 bases to trimming and J lost 2 bases, with 12 bases between them. Generated by immunoSEQ multiplex PCR, the TCRdb table keeps only in-frame clones and is missing some. The sample includes roughly 100,000 clones, approximately 90% of them seen just once. The chain links TRBV6-6 to TRBJ2-3, with a weak D call TRBD1 (5 bases). What was sequenced was PBMCs. The sequence derives from a man in his 60s with lung cancer. The CDR3 loop is CASRTPGNTDTQYF. Here the CDR3 DNA reads TGTGCCAGCAGGACGCCAGGGAACACAGATACGCAGTATTTT.